The 23 T cell receptor beta chains in this list originate from one sample, sequenced in a study of shared clonotypes between healthy human individuals (dated by TCRdb to 2020 to 2022). Libraries came from the immunoSEQ multiplex PCR assay. Imported from immuneACCESS, the table was reduced by TCRdb to in-frame sequences with V and J called. These copies leave out some clones; in studies compared against another copy, an unresolved V gene accounts for under half, and the cause of the remainder is not known. Recorded for this sample are 1.4 million to 1.5 million clones; roughly 96% of them occurred a single time. The ten largest clonotypes hold more than 0.9% of the sample. The sequencing sample was made of naive CD4+ T cells sorted from blood. The cell subset or site label on this specimen signifies: CD45RA+ positively selected. The receptors were gathered from a man younger than 40 in good health.

This rearrangement joins TRBV7-8 to TRBJ1-2; 9 nucleotides agree with TRBD1. V gave up 1 base and J gave up 0 bases; unmatched junction bases: 3. Germline CDR1 SGHVS, CDR2 FQNEAQ. CDR3 length: 16 residues. The DNA of the CDR3 is TGTGCCAGCAGCTTAGGGGGGACAGGGTCTAACTATGGCTACACCTTC. It specifies CASSLGGTGSNYGYTF.

The rearrangement joins TRBV5-1 to TRBJ1-2; the D is unclear. The CDR3 length is 15 residues. Trimming took off 4 bases at V and 4 bases at J, with 17 bases between the two ends. The germline CDR1 and CDR2 sequences are SGHRS and YFSETQ. The CDR3 protein is CASSASSPQPYGYTF. In nucleotides, the CDR3 is TGCGCCAGCAGCGCATCATCACCACAGCCCTATGGCTACACCTTC.

The chain employs TRBV2 and TRBJ2-2; the D gene is possibly TRBD1 (6 bases). Trimming took off 2 bases at V and 1 base at J, with 11 bases between the two ends. In germline, CDR1 is SNHLY, CDR2 FYNNEI. This CDR3 spans 16 amino acids. The CDR3 nucleotides are TGTGCCAGCAGTGAACAGGGGCGATGGAACACCGGGGAGCTGTTTTTT. This translates into CASSEQGRWNTGELFF.

The rearrangement joins TRBV7-2 to TRBJ1-2; D might be TRBD1 (5 bases). Between the trimmed V and J ends, which lost 5 bases and 3 bases, there was a span of 13 bases. The CDR3 has 14 residues. Germline V CDR1 and CDR2: SGHTA, FQGNSA. The CDR3 reads CASSGRPGHYGYTF. CDR3 nucleotide sequence: TGTGCCAGCAGCGGACGGCCGGGACACTATGGCTACACCTTC.

The CDR3 loop reads CASAPGRGSYEQYF. The CDR3 region has the DNA TGTGCTAGTGCCCCGGGCAGGGGAAGCTACGAGCAGTACTTC. The chain combines TRBV12-5 with TRBJ2-7; perhaps TRBD1 as D (6 bases). Germline V lookup: CDR1 LGHNT, CDR2 FRNRAP. The CDR3 covers 14 residues. Between the trimmed V and J ends, which lost 7 bases and 3 bases, there was a span of 16 bases.

A few counts support this clone. In the same sample, other DNA sequences code for this CDR3. V usage is TRBV5-1 and J usage is TRBJ2-3; D may be TRBD1 (6 bases). Trimming took off 3 bases at V and 1 base at J, with 12 bases between the two ends. The CDR3 has 15 residues. Germline CDR1 is SGHRS and CDR2 is YFSETQ. For the CDR3, the DNA is TGCGCCAGCAGCTCCCAGGGGCCTGGCACAGATACGCAGTATTTT. Translated: CASSSQGPGTDTQYF.

The CDR3 nucleotides read TGTGCCAGCTCACCTGGACGGAACTATGGCTACACCTTC. Residues: CASSPGRNYGYTF. The gene calls are TRBV18 and TRBJ1-2, with unresolved D. This CDR3 contains 13 residues. The V and J ends lost 3 bases and 2 bases respectively, with 7 bases between them. CDR1 KGHSH and CDR2 LQKENI come from the germline V gene.

V and J are TRBV5-5 and TRBJ2-2; D is unclear. The germline gives CDR1 SGHKS, CDR2 YYEKEE (reference sequence). V lost 3 bases and J lost 3, with 12 bases in between. The CDR3 runs to 15 residues. This CDR3 is CASSSGPRHTGELFF. Written as DNA, the CDR3 is TGTGCCAGCAGCTCCGGGCCCCGGCACACCGGGGAGCTGTTTTTT.

This rearrangement joins TRBV5-1 to TRBJ2-7; perhaps TRBD1 as D (6 bases). The CDR3 covers 13 residues. Trimming removed 4 bases at V and 5 bases at J, with 13 bases between. Germline loops: CDR1 SGHRS, CDR2 YFSETQ. CDR3 nucleotides: TGCGCCAGCAGCCCGGGACACCGCCACGAGCAGTACTTC. This codes for CASSPGHRHEQYF.

This rearrangement joins TRBV7-8 to TRBJ1-2; D may be TRBD1 (6 bases). CDR3 length: 15 amino acids. Looked up from germline, CDR1 is SGHVS and CDR2 is FQNEAQ. Trimming took 5 bases from V and 6 from J, leaving 19 bases between them. CDR3 DNA: TGTGCCAGCAGCCGTAGAAACACAGGGATCCATGGCTACACCTTC. It codes for CASSRRNTGIHGYTF.

V is TRBV18 and J is TRBJ2-1; 11 bases fit TRBD2. The germline V gene has CDR1 KGHSH and CDR2 LQKENI. V gave up 2 bases and J gave up 0 bases; unmatched junction bases: 9. This CDR3 is 19 amino acids long. CDR3 DNA: TGTGCCAGCTCACCAATGATTATAGCGGGAGGGACCTCCTACAATGAGCAGTTCTTC. It translates to CASSPMIIAGGTSYNEQFF.

This clone appeared once. The rearrangement uses TRBV4-2 and TRBJ2-7; no clear D gene. V was clipped by 0 bases and J by 6 bases, with 9 bases between them. Per germline, CDR1 LGHNA and CDR2 YNFKEQ. This CDR3 comprises 13 residues. CDR3 loop: CASSQEAFTEQYF. CDR3 nucleotide sequence: TGTGCCAGCAGCCAAGAAGCATTTACCGAGCAGTACTTC.

As to this clone: Other DNA sequences in this sample translate to the same CDR3. The J gene is TRBJ1-5, the V gene TRBV28; D not certain. The CDR3 contains 14 residues. With 5 bases removed from V and 4 bases from J, the gap between germline ends came to 12 bases. The germline V gene has CDR1 MDHEN and CDR2 SYDVKM. The CDR3 spells CASSPPGGNQPQHF. CDR3 sequence (DNA): TGTGCCAGCAGTCCCCCAGGAGGGAATCAGCCCCAGCATTTT.

The chain uses TRBV5-4 and TRBJ2-5; D is perhaps TRBD2 (6 bases). Trimming shortened V by 3 bases and J by 5 bases, and 8 bases separated the two germline ends. Germline CDR1 and CDR2: SGHNT and YYREEE (reference sequence). This CDR3 comprises 12 residues. The CDR3 sequence: CASSWGVETQYF. The CDR3 bases are TGTGCCAGCAGCTGGGGGGTGGAGACCCAGTACTTC.

V gene TRBV7-9 combines with J gene TRBJ2-5; TRBD1 matches at 7 bases. The J segment lost 5 bases and the V segment lost 1 base, leaving 7 bases of the junction unmatched. This CDR3 comprises 15 residues. The germline CDR1 and CDR2 sequences are SEHNR and FQNEAQ (reference sequence). The CDR3 nucleotides are TGTGCCAGCAGCTTAGGGAACAGGGGTGGGGAGACCCAGTACTTC. Translating it yields CASSLGNRGGETQYF.

In regard to this clone: The same CDR3 arises from other DNA sequences in this sample as well. The rearrangement links TRBV29-1 to TRBJ2-7; D might be TRBD1 (7 bases). The germline V and J ends were trimmed by 4 bases and 4 bases, with 11 bases remaining between them. The CDR3 runs 12 residues. CDR1 is SQVTM, CDR2 ANQGSEA, per germline. The CDR3 loop is CSVVQGTYEQYF. The CDR3 region has the DNA TGCAGCGTTGTACAGGGGACTTACGAGCAGTACTTC.

The rearrangement uses TRBV6-4 and TRBJ2-5; possible D gene TRBD1, 6 bases. The germline CDR1 and CDR2 sequences are MRHNA and SNTAGT. The CDR3 extends over 15 amino acids. With 5 bases removed from V and 2 bases from J, the gap between germline ends came to 15 bases. Here the CDR3 reads CASSQSGQRQETQYF. For the CDR3, the DNA is TGTGCCAGCAGTCAATCAGGACAGAGACAAGAGACCCAGTACTTC.

The chain uses TRBV30 and TRBJ2-2; D call uncertain. The CDR3 sequence is 13 residues long. Germline V gives CDR1 GTSNPN, CDR2 SVGIG (reference sequence). V dropped 4 bases and J dropped 5 bases, with 11 bases sitting between them. In DNA, the CDR3 is TGTGCCTGGACCTTATCGGGTACCGGGGAGCTGTTTTTT. Protein: CAWTLSGTGELFF.

The chain combines TRBV4-3 with TRBJ2-2, with 8 bases fitting TRBD2. This CDR3 spans 19 amino acids. V trimming: 0 bases; J trimming: 0 bases; junction bases outside the gene matches: 9. The germline V gene encodes CDR1 LGHNA and CDR2 YSLEER. The CDR3 sequence: CASSQERGLADANTGELFF. The CDR3 bases are TGCGCCAGCAGCCAAGAACGTGGACTAGCAGACGCGAACACCGGGGAGCTGTTTTTT.

The rearrangement joins TRBV9 to TRBJ1-3; the D is unclear. Germline V lookup: CDR1 SGDLS, CDR2 YYNGEE. V lost 0 bases to trimming and J lost 2 bases, with 3 bases between them. This CDR3 is built from 13 residues. The CDR3 loop is CASSVEPGNTIYF. The CDR3 nucleotides are TGTGCCAGCAGCGTAGAACCTGGAAACACCATATATTTT.

CDR3: CASRQGLYNEQFF. CDR3 coding DNA: TGTGCCAGCCGACAGGGCCTATACAATGAGCAGTTCTTC. The V and J genes are TRBV6-5 and TRBJ2-1; TRBD1 matches 7 bases. J gave up 4 bases and V 8 bases, and 5 bases lay outside the gene matches. CDR3 length equals 13 residues. Germline CDR1 is MNHEY and CDR2 is SVGAGI.

The chain links TRBV28 to TRBJ2-7; D is perhaps TRBD2 (5 bases). CDR3 length: 14 residues. V was trimmed by 2 bases and J by 2 bases, leaving 10 bases between them. CDR1 MDHEN and CDR2 SYDVKM come from the germline V gene. CDR3 DNA: TGTGCCAGCAGTTTAAACCTAGCCACCTACGAGCAGTACTTC. Translated, it gives CASSLNLATYEQYF.

Comment on this clone: Other DNA sequences in the same sample also yield this CDR3. V gene TRBV9 combines with J gene TRBJ2-3; D is unclear. Germline V gene sequence: CDR1 SGDLS, CDR2 YYNGEE. This CDR3 is 12 amino acids long. The ends were cut back, 2 bases at V and 0 bases at J, with 1 base in the middle. CDR3 sequence reads: CASSVSTDTQYF. CDR3 DNA sequence: TGTGCCAGCAGCGTGAGCACAGATACGCAGTATTTT.